This T cell receptor (beta chain) originates from a study of cytomegalovirus exposure and HLA in healthy donors. General study points: Later work associated 16,951 TCR beta sequences with HLA alleles at 0.05 false discovery rate. A later analysis linked a missense variant in DCLRE1C to the trimming of TCR beta V and J genes.

Primers included in the PCR were 60 Vbeta and 13 Jbeta primers. Clones were read by immunoSEQ multiplex PCR, and TCRdb kept only the in-frame ones, dropping some. Here the sample spans about 160,000 clones, over 80% being singletons. As to this clone: Its antigen is still unknown.

This CDR3 comprises 11 residues. The junction had 2 bases not matched to a gene; V was cut back by 10 bases and J by 6 bases. Looked up from germline, CDR1 is SNHLY and CDR2 is FYNNEI. This sequence originates from a man aged 45-65 years in good health and CMV-seropositive. The source material was PBMCs. V and J are TRBV2 and TRBJ1-4; TRBD1 agrees at 7 bases. The CDR3 sequence is CATGQDEKLFF. CDR3 nucleotides: TGTGCCACAGGACAGGATGAAAAACTGTTTTTT.